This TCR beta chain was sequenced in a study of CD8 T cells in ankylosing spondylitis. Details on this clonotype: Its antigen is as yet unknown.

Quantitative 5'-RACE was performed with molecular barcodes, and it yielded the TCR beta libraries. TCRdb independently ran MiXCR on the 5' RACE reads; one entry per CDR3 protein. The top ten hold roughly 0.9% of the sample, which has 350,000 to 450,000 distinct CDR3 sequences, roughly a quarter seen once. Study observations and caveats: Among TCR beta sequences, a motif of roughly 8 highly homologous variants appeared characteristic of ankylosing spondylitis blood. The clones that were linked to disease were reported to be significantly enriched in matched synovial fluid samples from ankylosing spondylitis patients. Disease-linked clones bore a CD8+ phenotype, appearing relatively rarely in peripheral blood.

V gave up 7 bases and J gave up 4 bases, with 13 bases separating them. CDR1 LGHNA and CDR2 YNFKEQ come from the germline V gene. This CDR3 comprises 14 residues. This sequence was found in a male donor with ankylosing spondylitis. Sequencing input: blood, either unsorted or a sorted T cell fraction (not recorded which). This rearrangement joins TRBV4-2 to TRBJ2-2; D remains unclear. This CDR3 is CASNVNAGTGELFF. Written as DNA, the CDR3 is TGTGCCAGCAATGTAAACGCAGGCACCGGGGAGCTGTTTTTT.